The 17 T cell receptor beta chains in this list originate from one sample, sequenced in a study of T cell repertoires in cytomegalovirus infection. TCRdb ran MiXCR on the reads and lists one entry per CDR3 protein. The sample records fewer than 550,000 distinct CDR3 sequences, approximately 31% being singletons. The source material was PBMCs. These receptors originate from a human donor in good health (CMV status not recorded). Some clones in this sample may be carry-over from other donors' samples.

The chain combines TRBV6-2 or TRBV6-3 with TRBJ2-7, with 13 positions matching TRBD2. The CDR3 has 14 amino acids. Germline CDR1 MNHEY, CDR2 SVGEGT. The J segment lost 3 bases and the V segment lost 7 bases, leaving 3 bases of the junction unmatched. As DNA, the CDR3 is TGTGCCAGCAAGAGGACTAGCGGGGGCTACGAGCAGTACTTC. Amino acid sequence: CASKRTSGGYEQYF.

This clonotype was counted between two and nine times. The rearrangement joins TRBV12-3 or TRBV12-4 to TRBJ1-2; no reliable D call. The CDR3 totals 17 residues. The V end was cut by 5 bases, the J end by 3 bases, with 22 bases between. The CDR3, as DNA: TGTGCCAGCAGTGGAGAACACCGCGAGGGCTTCGACTATGGCTACACCTTC. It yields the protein CASSGEHREGFDYGYTF.

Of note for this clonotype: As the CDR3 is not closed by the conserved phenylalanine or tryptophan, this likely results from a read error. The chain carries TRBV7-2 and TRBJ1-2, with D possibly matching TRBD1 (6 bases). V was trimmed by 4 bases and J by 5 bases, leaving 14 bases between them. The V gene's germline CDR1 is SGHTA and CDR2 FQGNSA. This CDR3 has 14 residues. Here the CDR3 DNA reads TGTGCCAGCAGCTGGGGGCCACTAGGGTATGGCTACACCTTA. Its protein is CASSWGPLGYGYTL.

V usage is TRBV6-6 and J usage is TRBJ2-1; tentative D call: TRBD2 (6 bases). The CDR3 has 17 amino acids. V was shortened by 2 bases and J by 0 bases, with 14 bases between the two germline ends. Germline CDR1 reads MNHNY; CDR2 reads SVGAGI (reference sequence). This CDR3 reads CASSYRASASSYNEQFF. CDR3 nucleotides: TGTGCCAGCAGTTACAGGGCTAGCGCGAGCTCCTACAATGAGCAGTTCTTC.

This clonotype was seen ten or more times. The CDR3 DNA sequence: TGTGCCAGCAGCCCACTAGCGGGGGGGCCTAGTGAGCAGTTCTTC. It codes for CASSPLAGGPSEQFF. The chain has TRBV7-2 and TRBJ2-1; TRBD2 aligns across 13 bases. This CDR3 has 15 residues. Germline V gives CDR1 SGHTA, CDR2 FQGNSA. Trimming cost V 5 bases and J 9 bases; bases outside gene matches: 7. The complete variable domain, with remaining parts taken from reference TRBV7-2 and TRBJ2-1, reads GAGVSQSPSNKVTEKGKDVELRCDPISGHTALYWYRQSLGQGLEFLIYFQGNSAPDKSGLPSDRFSAERTGGSVSTLTIQRTQQEDSAVYLCASSPLAGGPSEQFFGPGTRLTVL.

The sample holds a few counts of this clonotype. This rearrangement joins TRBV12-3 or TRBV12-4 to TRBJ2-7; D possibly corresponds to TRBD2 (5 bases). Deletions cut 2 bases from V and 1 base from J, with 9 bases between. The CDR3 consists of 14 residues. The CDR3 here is CASSLKGGSYEQYF. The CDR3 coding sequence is TGTGCCAGCAGTTTAAAGGGCGGGTCCTACGAGCAGTACTTC.

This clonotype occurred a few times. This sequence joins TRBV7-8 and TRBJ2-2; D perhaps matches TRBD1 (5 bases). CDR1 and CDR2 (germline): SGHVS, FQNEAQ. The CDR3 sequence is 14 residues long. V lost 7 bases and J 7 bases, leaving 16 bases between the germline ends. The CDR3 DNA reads TGTGCCAGCATTCCCCGAAGGGGAATCGGGGAGCTGTTTTTT. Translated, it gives CASIPRRGIGELFF. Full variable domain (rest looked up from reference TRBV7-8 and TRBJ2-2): GAGVSQSPRYKVAKRGQDVALRCDPISGHVSLFWYQQALGQGPEFLTYFQNEAQLDKSGLPSDRFFAERPEGSVSTLKIQRTQQEDSAVYLCASIPRRGIGELFFGEGSRLTVL.

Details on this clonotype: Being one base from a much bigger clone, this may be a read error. The CDR3 region is CASSLLFAGVSTDTQYF. In DNA form, the CDR3 reads TGTGCCAGCAGCCTCTTATTCGCGGGAGTCAGCACAGATACGCAGTATTTT. The genes are TRBV7-2 and TRBJ2-3; TRBD2 agrees at 7 bases. The CDR3 contains 17 residues. Germline V gene sequence: CDR1 SGHTA, CDR2 FQGNSA. V lost 5 bases and J lost 0; bases outside the gene matches: 11. The whole variable domain, remainder taken from reference TRBV7-2 and TRBJ2-3, is GAGVSQSPSNKVTEKGKDVELRCDPISGHTALYWYRQSLGQGLEFLIYFQGNSAPDKSGLPSDRFSAERTGGSVSTLTIQRTQQEDSAVYLCASSLLFAGVSTDTQYFGPGTRLTVL.

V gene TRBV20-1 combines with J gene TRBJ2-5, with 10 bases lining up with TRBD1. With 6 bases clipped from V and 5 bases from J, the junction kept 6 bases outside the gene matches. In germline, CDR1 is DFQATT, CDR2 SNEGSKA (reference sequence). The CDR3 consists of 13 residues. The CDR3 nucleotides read TGCAGTGCGCGGGACAGGGGAAGGGAGACCCAGTACTTC. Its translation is CSARDRGRETQYF.

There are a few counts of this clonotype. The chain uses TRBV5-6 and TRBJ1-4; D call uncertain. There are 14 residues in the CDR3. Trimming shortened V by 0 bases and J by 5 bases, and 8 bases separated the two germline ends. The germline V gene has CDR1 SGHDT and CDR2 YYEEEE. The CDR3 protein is CASSLGSINEKLFF. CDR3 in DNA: TGTGCCAGCAGCTTGGGATCGATCAATGAAAAACTGTTTTTT.

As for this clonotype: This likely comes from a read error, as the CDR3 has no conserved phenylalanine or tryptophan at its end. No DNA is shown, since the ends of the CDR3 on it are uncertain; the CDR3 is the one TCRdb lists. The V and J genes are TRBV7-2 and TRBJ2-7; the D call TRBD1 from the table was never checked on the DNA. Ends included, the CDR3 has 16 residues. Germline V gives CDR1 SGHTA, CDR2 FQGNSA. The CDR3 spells CASSLGPGQSSYEQSL.

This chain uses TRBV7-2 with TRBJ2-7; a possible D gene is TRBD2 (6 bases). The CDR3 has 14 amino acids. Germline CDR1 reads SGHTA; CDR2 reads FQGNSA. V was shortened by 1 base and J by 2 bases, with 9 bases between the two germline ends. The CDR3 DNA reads TGTGCCAGCAGCTTAGTCCGGGAGACCTACGAGCAGTACTTC. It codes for CASSLVRETYEQYF.

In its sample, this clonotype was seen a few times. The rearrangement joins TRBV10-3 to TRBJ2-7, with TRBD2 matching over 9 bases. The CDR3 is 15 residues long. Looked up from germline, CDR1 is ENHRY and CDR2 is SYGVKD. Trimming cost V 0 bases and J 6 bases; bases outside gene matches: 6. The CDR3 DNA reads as TGTGCCATCAGTGAGTCAGGAATAGCGGGGGTCGAGCAGTACTTC. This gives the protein CAISESGIAGVEQYF.

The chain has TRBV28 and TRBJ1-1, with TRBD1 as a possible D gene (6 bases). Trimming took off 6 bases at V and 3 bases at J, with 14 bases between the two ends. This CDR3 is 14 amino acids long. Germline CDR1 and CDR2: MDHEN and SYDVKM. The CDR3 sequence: CASSLGGSHTEAFF. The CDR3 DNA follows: TGTGCCAGCAGCCTAGGGGGGTCACACACTGAAGCTTTCTTT.

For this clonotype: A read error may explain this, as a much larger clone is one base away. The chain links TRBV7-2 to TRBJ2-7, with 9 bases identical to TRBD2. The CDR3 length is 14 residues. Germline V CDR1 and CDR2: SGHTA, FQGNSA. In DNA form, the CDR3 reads TGTGCCAGCAGCTTTGCGGGGGGGGGCTACGAGAAGTACTTC. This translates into CASSFAGGGYEKYF.

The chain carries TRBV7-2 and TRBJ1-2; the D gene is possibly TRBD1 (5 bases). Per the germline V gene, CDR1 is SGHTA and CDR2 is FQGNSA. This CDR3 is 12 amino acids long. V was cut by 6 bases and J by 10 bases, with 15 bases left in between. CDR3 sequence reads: CASRGEDDDYTF. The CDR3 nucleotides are TGTGCCAGCAGAGGGGAGGACGATGACTACACCTTC.

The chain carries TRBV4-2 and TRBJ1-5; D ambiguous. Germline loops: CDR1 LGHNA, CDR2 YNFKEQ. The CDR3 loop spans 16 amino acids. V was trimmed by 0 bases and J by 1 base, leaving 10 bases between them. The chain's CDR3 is CASSQEEGISNQPQHF. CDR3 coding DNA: TGTGCCAGCAGCCAAGAAGAGGGTATAAGCAATCAGCCCCAGCATTTT.